The clone carrying this T cell receptor (beta chain) appeared a single time. Its cognate antigen is unknown. Both CD4+ and CD8+ T cells were separated by sorting PBMCs. This specimen belongs to a study of CD8+ T cells in alopecia areata. Whole-study findings and limits: Compared with normal scalp, lesional scalp had higher clonality and more expanded CD8+ clones. Sequencing of scalp tissue also captures the resident alphabeta T cells of normal skin.

This CDR3 comprises 13 residues. J gave up 2 bases and V 6 bases, and 2 bases lay outside the gene matches. Germline V gives CDR1 MGHDK, CDR2 SYGVNS. cDNA reverse transcribed from extracted RNA served as the sequencing template. Repertoires were generated with immunoSEQ multiplex PCR, while TCRdb's copy carries only in-frame clones and drops some. The sample contains roughly 100,000 clones, about 60% of which appear only once. This TCR was sampled from a human donor in good health. The rearrangement links TRBV25-1 to TRBJ2-3; 7 bases match TRBD1. Sequencing was performed on CD4+ T cells sorted from blood. As DNA, the CDR3 is TGTGCCAGCAGGGACAGGCCCACAGATACGCAGTATTTT. This sequence encodes CASRDRPTDTQYF.